This T cell receptor beta chain comes out of a study of T cells in Graves' hyperthyroidism and ophthalmopathy. Study-level points and caveats: Also found in blood were most expanded thyroid clonotypes above 0.001.

With respect to this clonotype: The antigen remains undetermined.

Amplification of TCR beta CDR3 regions was performed using RNA transcripts as template. Initially, a first-round RT-PCR of the TCR CDR3 employed the HTBI primer set. TCRdb called the multiplex PCR reads again in MiXCR, with one record for every CDR3 protein. The table lists 500,000 or so distinct CDR3 sequences, 17% of them singletons. CDR3 size: 13 residues. Trimming took 7 bases from V and 5 from J, leaving 12 bases between them. The cohort's ophthalmopathy patients, a group with duration under 3 months, had a Clinical Activity Score of at least 3 and a NOSPECS grade of at least 4. Sequenced sample: blood. The rearrangement uses TRBV12-3 or TRBV12-4 and TRBJ1-5; a weak D match, TRBD1 (6 bases). This receptor was obtained from a woman aged 18-35 years with Graves' ophthalmopathy. The CDR3 protein is CASKGGGDQPQHF. Written as DNA, the CDR3 is TGTGCCAGCAAAGGGGGGGGCGATCAGCCCCAGCATTTT.